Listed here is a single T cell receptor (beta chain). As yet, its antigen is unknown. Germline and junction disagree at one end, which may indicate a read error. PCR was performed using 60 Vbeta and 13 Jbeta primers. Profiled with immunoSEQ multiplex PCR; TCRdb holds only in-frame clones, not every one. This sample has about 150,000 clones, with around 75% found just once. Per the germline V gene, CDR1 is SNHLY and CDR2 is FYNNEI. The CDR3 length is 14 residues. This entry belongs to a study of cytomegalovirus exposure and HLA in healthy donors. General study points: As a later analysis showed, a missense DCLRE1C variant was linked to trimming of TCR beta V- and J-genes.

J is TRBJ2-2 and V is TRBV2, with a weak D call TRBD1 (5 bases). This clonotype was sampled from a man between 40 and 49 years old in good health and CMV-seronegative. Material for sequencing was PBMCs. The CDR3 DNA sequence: TGTGCCAGCAGGGAAGGACATAACACCGGGGAGCTGTTTTTT. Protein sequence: CASREGHNTGELFF.